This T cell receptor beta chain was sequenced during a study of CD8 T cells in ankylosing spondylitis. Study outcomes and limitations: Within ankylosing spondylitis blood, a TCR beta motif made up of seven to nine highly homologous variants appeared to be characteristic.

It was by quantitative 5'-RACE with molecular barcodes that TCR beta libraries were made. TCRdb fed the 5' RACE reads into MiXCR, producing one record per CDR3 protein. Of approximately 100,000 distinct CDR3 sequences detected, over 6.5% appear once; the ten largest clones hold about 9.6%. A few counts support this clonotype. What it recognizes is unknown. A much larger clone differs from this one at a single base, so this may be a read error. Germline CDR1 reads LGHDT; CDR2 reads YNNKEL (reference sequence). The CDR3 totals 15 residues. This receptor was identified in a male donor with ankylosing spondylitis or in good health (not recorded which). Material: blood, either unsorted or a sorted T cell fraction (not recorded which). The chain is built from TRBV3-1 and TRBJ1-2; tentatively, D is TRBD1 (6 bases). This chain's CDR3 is CVSSQGLWGHYGYTF. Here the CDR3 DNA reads TGTGTCAGCAGCCAAGGGTTATGGGGGCACTATGGCTACACCTTC. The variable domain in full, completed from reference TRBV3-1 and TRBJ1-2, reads DTAVSQTPKYLVTQMGNDKSIKCEQNLGHDTMYWYKQDSKKFLKIMFSYNNKELIINETVPNRFSPKSPDKAHLNLHINSLELGDSAVYFCVSSQGLWGHYGYTFGSGTRLTVV.